A selection of T cell receptor beta chains follows, all from one sample in a study of blood T cell repertoires in COVID-19. Sequencing used immunoSEQ multiplex PCR; TCRdb keeps in-frame clones, though not all of them. The data show approximately 110,000 clones, around 90% seen once. The sample comprised peripheral blood. Receptors were obtained from a woman in her 50s with active or convalescent COVID-19. CDR3s include the opening cysteine and the closing phenylalanine or tryptophan. The order of the fields is D gene, V gene, CDR3 protein. A D gene is named only where the DNA matches it firmly.

d_gene: -
v_gene: TRBV3-1/TRBV3-2
CDR3aa: CASSQVAAYEQYF

d_gene: -
v_gene: TRBV7-8
CDR3aa: CASSPTGNVNYGYTF

d_gene: -
v_gene: TRBV28
CDR3aa: CASSPTRNSPLHF

d_gene: TRBD1
v_gene: TRBV7-8
CDR3aa: CASSSRGGSGNTIYF

d_gene: -
v_gene: TRBV11-3
CDR3aa: CASSFAAGNYGYTF

d_gene: -
v_gene: TRBV6-5
CDR3aa: CASSHPHRAGELFF

d_gene: -
v_gene: TRBV19
CDR3aa: CASSIDPQRRSPTYEQYF

d_gene: TRBD2
v_gene: TRBV3-1/TRBV3-2
CDR3aa: CASSVYGLAGEGEQFF

d_gene: -
v_gene: TRBV6-6
CDR3aa: CASSYLRGRSSDTQYF

d_gene: TRBD2
v_gene: TRBV27
CDR3aa: CASSSNPRLAGGRYEQYF

d_gene: TRBD2
v_gene: TRBV7-9
CDR3aa: CASKFLAGGPYEQYF

d_gene: TRBD1
v_gene: TRBV18
CDR3aa: CASSPSLQGGSNQPQHF

d_gene: -
v_gene: TRBV6-1
CDR3aa: CASSEMGSQNYNYGYTF

d_gene: -
v_gene: TRBV14
CDR3aa: CASSHPGTPYEQYF

d_gene: TRBD1
v_gene: TRBV7-2
CDR3aa: CASSIFGQVYSNQPQHF

d_gene: -
v_gene: TRBV6-1
CDR3aa: CASSERATGTEAFF

d_gene: -
v_gene: TRBV3-1/TRBV3-2
CDR3aa: CASSFLYEQYF

d_gene: TRBD1
v_gene: TRBV5-6
CDR3aa: CASSSGTGGRQPQHF

d_gene: TRBD2
v_gene: TRBV10-3
CDR3aa: CAIRAGVGNTGELFF

d_gene: -
v_gene: TRBV24-1
CDR3aa: CATSDLPAGYPREQYF

d_gene: TRBD2
v_gene: TRBV20-1
CDR3aa: CSASRLAGTGELFF

d_gene: -
v_gene: TRBV12-3/TRBV12-4
CDR3aa: CASTPSGELFF

d_gene: TRBD1
v_gene: TRBV28
CDR3aa: CANFIQGVGYTF

d_gene: TRBD1
v_gene: TRBV11-2
CDR3aa: CASSSRTGGNTIYF

d_gene: TRBD2
v_gene: TRBV3-1/TRBV3-2
CDR3aa: CASSLSVLAGDPGTGELFF

d_gene: -
v_gene: TRBV27
CDR3aa: CASSLERDSHEQYF

d_gene: TRBD1
v_gene: TRBV28
CDR3aa: CASSFGTDLAQYF

d_gene: -
v_gene: TRBV19
CDR3aa: CASTPERGRVTFNYGYTF

d_gene: TRBD2
v_gene: TRBV7-2
CDR3aa: CASSPLAGGGVEQFF

d_gene: TRBD1
v_gene: TRBV4-2
CDR3aa: CASSQTGDTGELFF

d_gene: -
v_gene: TRBV27
CDR3aa: CASSRAGPTYEQYF

d_gene: TRBD1
v_gene: TRBV11-1
CDR3aa: CASSLEGAYNAEAFF

d_gene: TRBD1
v_gene: TRBV7-6
CDR3aa: CASSSPGGASGELFF

d_gene: TRBD2
v_gene: TRBV6-6
CDR3aa: CASTSDGAGVKTQYF

d_gene: -
v_gene: TRBV2
CDR3aa: CASSLQRINYGYTF

d_gene: -
v_gene: TRBV28
CDR3aa: CASSLTGTAEQYF

d_gene: TRBD1
v_gene: TRBV6-1
CDR3aa: CASSEAWTGGGPDTQYF

d_gene: TRBD1
v_gene: TRBV19
CDR3aa: CASSSGQNVADTDTQYF

d_gene: TRBD2
v_gene: TRBV3-1/TRBV3-2
CDR3aa: CASSFAGGTETQYF

d_gene: -
v_gene: TRBV29-1
CDR3aa: CSVEGGPGSSYNEQFF

d_gene: TRBD2
v_gene: TRBV4-3
CDR3aa: CASSQWGGTHGEQYF

d_gene: TRBD1
v_gene: TRBV11-2
CDR3aa: CASSLQGANTEAFF

d_gene: -
v_gene: TRBV28
CDR3aa: CASSLWAGVMDGYTF

d_gene: TRBD1
v_gene: TRBV27
CDR3aa: CATGQGGNSPLHF

d_gene: TRBD2
v_gene: TRBV7-2
CDR3aa: CASSFAGVLAGRVQETQYF

d_gene: TRBD1
v_gene: TRBV5-6
CDR3aa: CASSLRGGRQPQHF

d_gene: TRBD1
v_gene: TRBV10-3
CDR3aa: CAISELGWTGNNQPQHF

d_gene: TRBD2
v_gene: TRBV11-2
CDR3aa: CASSSTRTSGYNEQFF

d_gene: TRBD2
v_gene: TRBV29-1
CDR3aa: CSVDPAGGHGVSSEQFF

d_gene: TRBD2
v_gene: TRBV3-1/TRBV3-2
CDR3aa: CASSQEGLAAGGEQFF

d_gene: -
v_gene: TRBV12-2
CDR3aa: CASRSHDRFTYGYTF

d_gene: -
v_gene: TRBV12-3/TRBV12-4
CDR3aa: CASSLGANAEAFF

d_gene: -
v_gene: TRBV27
CDR3aa: CASSSGSSYEQYF

d_gene: TRBD2
v_gene: TRBV19
CDR3aa: CASSIDLGTSSNNEQFF